One and the same sample provided the 27 T cell receptor beta chains below, sequenced in a study of vaccination and CD4 T cells after COVID-19. Treatment of the sample: approximately 11-day PBMC culture with coronavirus spike peptide pools or control peptides (ViraFEST assay). Sequenced with the Oncomine TCR Beta short-read assay was DNA taken from cultured CD4+ T cells. MiXCR, applied by TCRdb to the PCR reads, yields one record per CDR3 protein. The profile shows about 14,000 distinct CDR3 sequences, 40% of them singletons. No cognate antigen is known for these TCRs. Sequencing input: CD4+ T cells from blood, cultured in vitro. The receptors come from a human donor who had recovered from COVID-19.

This chain joins TRBV30 and TRBJ1-5; D not resolved. Between the trimmed V and J ends, which lost 5 bases and 6 bases, there was a span of 8 bases. This CDR3 is built from 11 residues. The germline V gene has CDR1 GTSNPN and CDR2 SVGIG (reference sequence). Here the CDR3 DNA reads TGTGCCTGGGCCCAGACTCAGCCCCAGCATTTT. This gives the protein CAWAQTQPQHF.

The chain carries TRBV6-2 or TRBV6-3 and TRBJ1-2, with 10 bases matching TRBD1. The germline V gene encodes CDR1 MNHEY and CDR2 SVGEGT. The J segment lost 6 bases and the V segment lost 6 bases, leaving 10 bases of the junction unmatched. CDR3 size: 15 residues. This CDR3 is CASSDDRGPRHGYTF. Here the CDR3 DNA reads TGTGCCAGCAGCGACGACAGGGGGCCACGCCATGGCTACACCTTC.

The rearrangement links TRBV6-1 to TRBJ2-2, with 8 bases aligning to TRBD1. Germline V CDR1 and CDR2: MNHNS, SASEGT. V lost 8 bases, J lost 6 bases, and 11 bases stayed unmatched. CDR3 length equals 15 residues. The CDR3: CASRYGQGGAGELFF. The CDR3 nucleotides are TGTGCCAGCCGATACGGACAGGGTGGGGCCGGGGAGCTGTTTTTT.

The V call is TRBV19, the J call TRBJ2-5, with 9 bases identical to TRBD2. CDR1 and CDR2 (germline): LNHDA, SQIVND (reference sequence). This CDR3 comprises 14 residues. With V trimmed by 3 bases and J by 5 bases, 4 bases remained unmatched. This CDR3 is CASSMSSGGETQYF. The CDR3 DNA is TGTGCCAGTAGTATGTCCAGCGGGGGGGAGACCCAGTACTTC.

The V gene is TRBV5-1, the J gene TRBJ2-5; D is perhaps TRBD1 or TRBD2 (5 bases each). Trimming took 5 bases from V and 5 from J, leaving 31 bases between them. CDR1 is SGHRS and CDR2 is YFSETQ in the germline V gene. This CDR3 has 19 residues. In DNA form, the CDR3 reads TGCGCCAGCAGTTTTGGCATATCGGGGCTCCAGAGCGTGTTTGAGACCCAGTACTTC. This translates into CASSFGISGLQSVFETQYF.

The chain combines TRBV6-5 with TRBJ2-2; the match to TRBD2 covers 9 bases. CDR1 is MNHEY and CDR2 is SVGAGI in the germline V gene. V shed 2 bases and J 4 bases; nucleotides not matched to a gene: 8. The CDR3 is made up of 17 amino acids. Here the CDR3 DNA reads TGTGCCAGCAGTTACGCCCTAACTAGCGGGCGCACCGGGGAGCTGTTTTTT. Amino acids: CASSYALTSGRTGELFF.

For this clonotype: This clone may be a read error of a much larger clone one base away. CDR3 nucleotide sequence: TGCAGTGCTAGAGATGTAGGGGGGCTAATTGGAGTCTACACCTTC. Translating gives CSARDVGGLIGVYTF. This chain connects TRBV20-1 to TRBJ1-2; a possible D gene is TRBD1 (6 bases). Germline CDR1 is DFQATT and CDR2 is SNEGSKA (reference sequence). There are 15 residues in the CDR3. The V end was cut by 0 bases, the J end by 10 bases, with 21 bases between.

The sample holds a few counts of this clonotype. This rearrangement joins TRBV20-1 to TRBJ1-1; D gene uncertain. This CDR3 contains 14 residues. Trimming shortened V by 8 bases and J by 4 bases, and 20 bases separated the two germline ends. The germline V gene encodes CDR1 DFQATT and CDR2 SNEGSKA (reference sequence). CDR3 DNA sequence: TGCAGTCTCATAGTTCCCGGCAGTGGCACTGAAGCTTTCTTT. Encoded protein: CSLIVPGSGTEAFF.

The chain carries TRBV20-1 and TRBJ1-5; the D is unclear. Trimming shortened V by 2 bases and J by 1 base, and 9 bases separated the two germline ends. CDR1 and CDR2 from the germline V gene are DFQATT and SNEGSKA (reference sequence). The CDR3 extends over 14 amino acids. The CDR3 DNA reads as TGCAGTGCTAGACCCGGGTTGAGCAATCAGCCCCAGCATTTT. The encoded protein is CSARPGLSNQPQHF.

The rearrangement links TRBV20-1 to TRBJ1-4; D unclear. Trimming removed 1 base at V and 5 bases at J, with 8 bases between. This CDR3 contains 13 residues. The V gene's germline CDR1 is DFQATT and CDR2 SNEGSKA (reference sequence). CDR3 region: CSARGEENEKLFF. In nucleotides, the CDR3 is TGCAGTGCTAGAGGGGAAGAGAATGAAAAACTGTTTTTT.

This chain connects TRBV7-9 to TRBJ2-3; weak D call: TRBD2 (5 bases). This CDR3 is 16 amino acids long. V lost 1 base and J lost 0, with 11 bases in between. Germline V gives CDR1 SEHNR, CDR2 FQNEAQ (reference sequence). The CDR3: CASSLGERSSTDTQYF. The DNA for the CDR3 is TGTGCCAGCAGCTTAGGTGAGCGGTCCAGCACAGATACGCAGTATTTT.

The chain has TRBV3-1 and TRBJ1-5, with D hard to call. This CDR3 is 13 amino acids long. With 0 bases removed from V and 3 bases from J, the gap between germline ends came to 3 bases. CDR1 is LGHDT, CDR2 YNNKEL, per germline (reference sequence). The CDR3 DNA is TGTGCCAGCAGCCAAGATGACAATCAGCCCCAGCATTTT. Protein product: CASSQDDNQPQHF. Full variable domain (outside the CDR3, taken from reference TRBV3-1 and TRBJ1-5): DTAVSQTPKYLVTQMGNDKSIKCEQNLGHDTMYWYKQDSKKFLKIMFSYNNKELIINETVPNRFSPKSPDKAHLNLHINSLELGDSAVYFCASSQDDNQPQHFGDGTRLSIL.

The rearrangement links TRBV6-5 to TRBJ2-7, with 11 bases that match TRBD1. After removal of 2 bases from V and 2 bases from J, the junction contained 5 bases not matched to a gene. Germline V lookup: CDR1 MNHEY, CDR2 SVGAGI. This CDR3 contains 16 residues. CDR3 nucleotides: TGTGCCAGCAGTTACCGCGGACAGGGGGCCGCCTACGAGCAGTACTTC. This translates into CASSYRGQGAAYEQYF.

The chain is built from TRBV6-5 and TRBJ1-4; D gene uncertain. The CDR3 totals 15 residues. Germline values: CDR1 MNHEY, CDR2 SVGAGI. V gave up 2 bases and J gave up 7 bases, with 14 bases separating them. CDR3: CASSYRGIRGEKLFF. The CDR3 DNA is TGTGCCAGCAGTTACCGAGGGATTCGGGGTGAAAAACTGTTTTTT.

The V gene is TRBV12-3 or TRBV12-4, the J gene TRBJ1-2; a possible D gene is TRBD1 (6 bases). With 6 bases removed from V and 7 bases from J, the gap between germline ends came to 18 bases. The CDR3 spans 14 residues. CDR3 DNA sequence: TGTGCCAGCAGCCCCGGAGGTCAGGGGCCTGGCTACACCTTC. It is translated as CASSPGGQGPGYTF.

The chain is built from TRBV7-3 and TRBJ2-3, with a tentative D call TRBD2 (6 bases). The germline CDR1 and CDR2 sequences are SGHTA and FQGTGA. V was clipped by 5 bases and J by 4 bases, with 19 bases between them. The length of the CDR3 is 16 residues. The CDR3 loop reads CASSRSTRRGADTQYF. CDR3 coding DNA: TGTGCCAGCAGCCGCTCGACTAGGAGAGGCGCAGATACGCAGTATTTT. The whole variable domain, remainder taken from reference TRBV7-3 and TRBJ2-3, is GAGVSQTPSNKVTEKGKYVELRCDPISGHTALYWYRQSLGQGPEFLIYFQGTGAADDSGLPNDRFFAVRPEGSVSTLKIQRTERGDSAVYLCASSRSTRRGADTQYFGPGTRLTVL.

J is TRBJ2-7 and V is TRBV7-9, with a possible D match to TRBD2 (5 bases). V was trimmed by 0 bases and J by 4 bases, leaving 16 bases between them. The CDR3 is made up of 16 amino acids. Per germline, CDR1 SEHNR and CDR2 FQNEAQ (reference sequence). CDR3 coding DNA: TGTGCCAGCAGCTTAGCTGGAGGATTCGGGGTTTACGAGCAGTACTTC. It encodes CASSLAGGFGVYEQYF.

V gene TRBV5-1 combines with J gene TRBJ2-7; 11 bases line up with TRBD1. The CDR3 length is 14 residues. The junction had 6 bases not matched to a gene; V was cut back by 5 bases and J by 5 bases. Germline-derived CDR1 and CDR2 are SGHRS and YFSETQ. CDR3 loop: CASSPGTGGNEQYF. The CDR3 DNA reads as TGCGCCAGCAGTCCCGGGACAGGGGGAAACGAGCAGTACTTC. Filled out from reference TRBV5-1 and TRBJ2-7, the complete variable domain reads KAGVTQTPRYLIKTRGQQVTLSCSPISGHRSVSWYQQTPGQGLQFLFEYFSETQRNKGNFPGRFSGRQFSNSRSEMNVSTLELGDSALYLCASSPGTGGNEQYFGPGTRLTVT.

There are a few counts of this clonotype. The chain joins TRBV7-2 to TRBJ2-5; D is possibly TRBD1 (6 bases). The V end was cut by 1 base, the J end by 5 bases, with 17 bases between. This CDR3 is 16 amino acids long. The germline V gene encodes CDR1 SGHTA and CDR2 FQGNSA. The CDR3 bases are TGTGCCAGCAGCTTAGTCCCCGGACAGAGTTGGGAGACCCAGTACTTC. Translation: CASSLVPGQSWETQYF.

The chain has TRBV20-1 and TRBJ1-6; D may be TRBD1 (5 bases). V shed 1 base and J shed 7 bases, with 11 bases lying between them. CDR1 and CDR2 (germline): DFQATT, SNEGSKA (reference sequence). This CDR3 region has 14 residues. DNA of the CDR3: TGCAGTGCTAGAGTGATGGGGGGAAATTCACCCCTCCACTTT. Translating gives CSARVMGGNSPLHF.

A word on this clonotype: At one end the junction does not follow the germline gene, possibly because of a read error. The V call is TRBV9, the J call TRBJ1-2; D gene ambiguous. Germline V gives CDR1 SGDLS, CDR2 YYNGEE. The CDR3 has 12 residues. CDR3 loop: CASSVVGSPQAF. The DNA of the CDR3 is TGTGCCAGCAGCGTAGTGGGGAGTCCCCAGGCCTTC.

The rearrangement links TRBV6-2 or TRBV6-3 to TRBJ2-3; tentatively, D is TRBD1 (6 bases). This CDR3 spans 16 amino acids. Looked up from germline, CDR1 is MNHEY and CDR2 is SVGEGT. V shed 5 bases and J shed 1 base, with 16 bases lying between them. CDR3 DNA: TGTGCCAGCAGTCGCCCCGTGGGACAAGGCACAGATACGCAGTATTTT. This gives the protein CASSRPVGQGTDTQYF.

The genes are TRBV4-2 and TRBJ1-5; TRBD1 is a possible D gene (5 bases). The CDR3 loop spans 15 amino acids. Trimming cost V 0 bases and J 10 bases, with 16 bases left between them. Germline assignment: CDR1 LGHNA and CDR2 YNFKEQ. The CDR3 loop is CASSQDGQGVIPQHF. In nucleotides, the CDR3 is TGTGCCAGCAGCCAAGATGGCCAGGGCGTCATCCCCCAGCATTTT.

The J gene is TRBJ2-5, the V gene TRBV20-1; 8 bases match TRBD2. Germline V gives CDR1 DFQATT, CDR2 SNEGSKA (reference sequence). V lost 6 bases, J lost 1 base, and 4 bases stayed unmatched. The CDR3 contains 13 residues. The CDR3 loop reads CSAPAGGQETQYF. CDR3 DNA: TGCAGTGCACCCGCGGGGGGCCAAGAGACCCAGTACTTC.

The CDR3 loop is CSAREPGRGNNEQFF. CDR3 DNA sequence: TGCAGTGCTAGAGAACCCGGGAGGGGCAACAATGAGCAGTTCTTC. The genes are TRBV20-1 and TRBJ2-1, with 8 bases fitting TRBD2. The V segment lost 0 bases and the J segment 5 bases; nucleotides outside the gene matches: 6. CDR3 length: 15 amino acids. Germline V CDR1 and CDR2: DFQATT, SNEGSKA (reference sequence).

A remark on this clonotype: A much larger clone differs by one base, so this may be a read error. The chain recombines TRBV27 with TRBJ1-6; 8 positions match TRBD1. This CDR3 region has 15 residues. Germline V gene sequence: CDR1 MNHEY, CDR2 SMNVEV (reference sequence). CDR3 DNA: TGTGCCAACAGTTTATACAGGGGGAAGGATTCACCCCTCCACTTT. Translating gives CANSLYRGKDSPLHF.

Concerning this clonotype itself: Germline and junction disagree at one end, which may indicate a read error. V and J are TRBV6-1 and TRBJ2-7, with TRBD1 identical over 7 bases. CDR1 and CDR2 from the germline V gene are MNHNS and SASEGT. This CDR3 region has 16 residues. The CDR3 coding sequence is TGTACCAGCAGTGAAGTAGGAAGGGGGCGGCACTACGAGCAGTACTTC. This encodes CTSSEVGRGRHYEQYF.